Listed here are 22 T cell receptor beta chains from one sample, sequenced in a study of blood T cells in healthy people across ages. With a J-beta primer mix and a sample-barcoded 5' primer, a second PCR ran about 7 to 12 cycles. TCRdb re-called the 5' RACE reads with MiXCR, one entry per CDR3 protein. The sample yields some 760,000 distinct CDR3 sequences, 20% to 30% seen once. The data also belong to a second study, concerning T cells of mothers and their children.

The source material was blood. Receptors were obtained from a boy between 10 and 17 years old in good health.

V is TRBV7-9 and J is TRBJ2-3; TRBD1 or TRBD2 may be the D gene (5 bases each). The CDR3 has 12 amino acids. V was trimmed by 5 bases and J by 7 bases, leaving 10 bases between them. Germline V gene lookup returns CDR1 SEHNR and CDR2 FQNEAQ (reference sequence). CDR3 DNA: TGTGCCAGCAGCGAGGGGCAGAATACGCAGTATTTT. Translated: CASSEGQNTQYF.

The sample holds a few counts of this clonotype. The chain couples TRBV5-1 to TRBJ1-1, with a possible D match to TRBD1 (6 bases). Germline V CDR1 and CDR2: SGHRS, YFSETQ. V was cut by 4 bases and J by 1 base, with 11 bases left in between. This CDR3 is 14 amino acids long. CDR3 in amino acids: CASSPGQSNTEAFF. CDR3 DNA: TGCGCCAGCAGCCCGGGACAATCGAACACTGAAGCTTTCTTT.

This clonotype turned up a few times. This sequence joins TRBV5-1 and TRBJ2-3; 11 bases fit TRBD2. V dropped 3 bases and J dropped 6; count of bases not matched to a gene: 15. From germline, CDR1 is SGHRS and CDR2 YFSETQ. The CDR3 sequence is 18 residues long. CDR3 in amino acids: CASSSQTSGGQSRDTQYF. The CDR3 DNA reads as TGCGCCAGCAGCTCTCAAACTAGCGGGGGCCAATCGAGGGATACGCAGTATTTT.

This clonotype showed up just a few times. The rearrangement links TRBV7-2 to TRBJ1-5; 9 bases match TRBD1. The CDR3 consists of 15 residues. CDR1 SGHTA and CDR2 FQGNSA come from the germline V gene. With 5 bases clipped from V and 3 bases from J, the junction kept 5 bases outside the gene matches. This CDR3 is CASSGRTGDNQPQHF. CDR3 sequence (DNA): TGTGCCAGCAGCGGGCGGACAGGGGACAATCAGCCCCAGCATTTT.

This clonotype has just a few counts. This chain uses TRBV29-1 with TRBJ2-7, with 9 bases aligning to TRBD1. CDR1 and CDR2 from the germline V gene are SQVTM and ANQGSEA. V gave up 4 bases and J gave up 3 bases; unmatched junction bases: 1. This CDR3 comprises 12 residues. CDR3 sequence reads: CSVGDRDYEQYF. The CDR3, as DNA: TGCAGCGTTGGGGACAGGGACTACGAGCAGTACTTC.

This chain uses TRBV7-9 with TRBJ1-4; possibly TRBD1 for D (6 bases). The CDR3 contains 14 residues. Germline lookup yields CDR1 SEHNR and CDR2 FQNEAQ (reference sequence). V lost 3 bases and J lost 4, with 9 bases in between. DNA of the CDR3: TGTGCCAGCAGCTTGCTACAGGGTAATGAAAAACTGTTTTTT. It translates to CASSLLQGNEKLFF.

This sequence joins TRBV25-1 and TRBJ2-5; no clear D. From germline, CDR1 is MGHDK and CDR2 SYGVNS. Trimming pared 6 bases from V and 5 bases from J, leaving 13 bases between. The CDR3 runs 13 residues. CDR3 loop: CASRGLGRETQYF. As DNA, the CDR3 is TGTGCCAGCAGGGGCTTGGGTCGGGAGACCCAGTACTTC.

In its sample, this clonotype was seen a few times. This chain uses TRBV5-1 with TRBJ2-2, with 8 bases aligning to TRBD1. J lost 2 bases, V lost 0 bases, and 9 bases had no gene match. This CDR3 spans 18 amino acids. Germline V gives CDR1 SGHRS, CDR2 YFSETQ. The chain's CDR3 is CASSLGTGRTQNTGELFF. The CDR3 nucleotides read TGCGCCAGCAGCTTGGGGACAGGGCGGACTCAAAACACCGGGGAGCTGTTTTTT.

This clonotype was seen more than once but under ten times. The CDR3 reads CSAIRDRGYNEQFF. The DNA of the CDR3 is TGCAGTGCTATTAGGGATAGGGGGTACAATGAGCAGTTCTTC. The V call is TRBV20-1, the J call TRBJ2-1; D is possibly TRBD1 (6 bases). Trimming stripped 4 bases from V and 4 bases from J, with 14 bases between. There are 14 residues in the CDR3. CDR1 is DFQATT and CDR2 is SNEGSKA in the germline V gene (reference sequence).

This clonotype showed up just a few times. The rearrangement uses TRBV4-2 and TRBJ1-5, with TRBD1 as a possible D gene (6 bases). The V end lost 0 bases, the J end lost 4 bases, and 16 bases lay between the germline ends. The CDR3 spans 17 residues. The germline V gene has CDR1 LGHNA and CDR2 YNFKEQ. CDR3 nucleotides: TGTGCCAGCAGCCAAGATAGTATGGGGGGCTTGAATCAGCCCCAGCATTTT. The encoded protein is CASSQDSMGGLNQPQHF.

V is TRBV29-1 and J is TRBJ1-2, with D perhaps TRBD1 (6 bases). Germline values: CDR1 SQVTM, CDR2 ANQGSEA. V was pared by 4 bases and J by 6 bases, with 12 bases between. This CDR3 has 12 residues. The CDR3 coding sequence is TGCAGCGTTGCGGGGGGCGCGCATGGCTACACCTTC. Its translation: CSVAGGAHGYTF.

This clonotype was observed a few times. CDR3 sequence reads: CASSQDRGSGSEQYF. The DNA of the CDR3 is TGTGCCAGCAGCCAAGATCGGGGTAGCGGGAGCGAGCAGTACTTC. The chain recombines TRBV3-1 with TRBJ2-7; 9 positions match TRBD2. The CDR3 has 15 residues. With 0 bases clipped from V and 6 bases from J, the junction kept 6 bases outside the gene matches. Germline lookup yields CDR1 LGHDT and CDR2 YNNKEL (reference sequence).

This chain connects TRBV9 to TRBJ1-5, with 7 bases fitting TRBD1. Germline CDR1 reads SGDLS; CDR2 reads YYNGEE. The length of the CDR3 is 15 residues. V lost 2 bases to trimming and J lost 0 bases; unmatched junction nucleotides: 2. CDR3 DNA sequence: TGTGCCAGCAGCGTGACAGGGAGTAGCAATCAGCCCCAGCATTTT. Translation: CASSVTGSSNQPQHF.

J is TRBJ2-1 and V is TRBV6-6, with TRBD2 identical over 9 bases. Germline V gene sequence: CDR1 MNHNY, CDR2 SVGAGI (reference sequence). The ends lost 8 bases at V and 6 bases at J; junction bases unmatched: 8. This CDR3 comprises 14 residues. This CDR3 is CASVGLAGTNEQFF. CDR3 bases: TGTGCCAGCGTAGGTCTAGCGGGAACCAATGAGCAGTTCTTC.

The chain's CDR3 is CASSSLVAGRTEAFF. DNA for the CDR3: TGTGCCAGCAGCTCCCTAGTGGCAGGGCGCACTGAAGCTTTCTTT. V is TRBV11-3 and J is TRBJ1-1; TRBD1 might be the D (5 bases). Germline V gene data show CDR1 as SGHNT and CDR2 as YENEEA. The CDR3 totals 15 residues. V shed 4 bases and J shed 4 bases, with 16 bases lying between them.

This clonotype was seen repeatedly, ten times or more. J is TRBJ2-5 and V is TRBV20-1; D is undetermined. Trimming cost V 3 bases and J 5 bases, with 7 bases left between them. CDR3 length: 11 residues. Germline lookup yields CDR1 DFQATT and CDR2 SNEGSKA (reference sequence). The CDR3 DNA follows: TGCAGTGCTAGCTCTGGGGAGACCCAGTACTTC. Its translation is CSASSGETQYF.

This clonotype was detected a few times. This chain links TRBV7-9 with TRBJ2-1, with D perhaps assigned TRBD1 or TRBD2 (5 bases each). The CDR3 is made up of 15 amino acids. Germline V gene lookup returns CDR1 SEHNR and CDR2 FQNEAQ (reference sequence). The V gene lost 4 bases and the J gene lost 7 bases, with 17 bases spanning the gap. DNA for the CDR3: TGTGCCAGCAGCTACCCCGGGACGGCAACAAATGAGCAGTTCTTC. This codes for CASSYPGTATNEQFF.

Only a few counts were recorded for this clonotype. CDR3 bases: TGTGCCAGCAGTGAAACCGGGACTAGCGGTTACGAGCAGTACTTC. Its translation is CASSETGTSGYEQYF. The V gene is TRBV28, the J gene TRBJ2-5; the match to TRBD2 covers 11 bases. The DNA end lines up better with TRBJ2-7; the J call may be wrong. The germline V gene has CDR1 MDHEN and CDR2 SYDVKM. CDR3 length: 15 amino acids.

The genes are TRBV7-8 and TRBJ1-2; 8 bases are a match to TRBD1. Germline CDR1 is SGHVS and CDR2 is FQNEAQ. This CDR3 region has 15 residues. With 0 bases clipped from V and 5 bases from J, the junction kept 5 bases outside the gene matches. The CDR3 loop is CASSLAMGQDYGYTF. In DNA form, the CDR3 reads TGTGCCAGCAGCTTAGCGATGGGACAGGATTATGGCTACACCTTC.

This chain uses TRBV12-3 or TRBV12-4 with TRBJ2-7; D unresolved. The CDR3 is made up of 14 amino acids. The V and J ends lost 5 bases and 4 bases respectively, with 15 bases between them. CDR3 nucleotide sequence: TGTGCCAGCAGTCCCCGGACGCTGCAATACGAGCAGTACTTC. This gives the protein CASSPRTLQYEQYF.

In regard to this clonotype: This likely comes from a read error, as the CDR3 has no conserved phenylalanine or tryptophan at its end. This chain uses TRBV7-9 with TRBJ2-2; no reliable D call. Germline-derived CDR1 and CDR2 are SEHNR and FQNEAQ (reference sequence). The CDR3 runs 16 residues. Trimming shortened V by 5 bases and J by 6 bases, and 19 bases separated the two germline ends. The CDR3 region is CASSPIRPGEPGELFL. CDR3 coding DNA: TGTGCCAGCAGCCCCATCCGTCCGGGTGAACCCGGGGAGCTGTTTTTG.

CDR3 residues: CASSQEAQENIQYF. In DNA form, the CDR3 reads TGCGCCAGCAGCCAAGAAGCTCAGGAAAACATTCAGTACTTC. The chain uses TRBV4-1 and TRBJ2-4; no firm D call. The CDR3 has 14 amino acids. Trimming shortened V by 0 bases and J by 5 bases, and 8 bases separated the two germline ends. Germline loops: CDR1 MGHRA, CDR2 YSYEKL.